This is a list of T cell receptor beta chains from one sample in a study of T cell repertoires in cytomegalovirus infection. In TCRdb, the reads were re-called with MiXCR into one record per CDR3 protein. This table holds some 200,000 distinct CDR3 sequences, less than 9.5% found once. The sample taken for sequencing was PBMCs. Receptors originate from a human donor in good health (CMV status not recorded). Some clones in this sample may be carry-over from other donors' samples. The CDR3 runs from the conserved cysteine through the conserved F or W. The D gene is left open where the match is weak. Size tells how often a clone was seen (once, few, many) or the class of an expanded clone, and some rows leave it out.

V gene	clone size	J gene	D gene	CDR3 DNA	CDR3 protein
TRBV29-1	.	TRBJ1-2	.	TGCAGCGTTCGACACAGGGTTGGTTATGGCTACACCTTC	CSVRHRVGYGYTF
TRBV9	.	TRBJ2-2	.	TGTGCCAGCAGCGTACGGGGGGCCCCCGACACCGGGGAGCTGTTTTTT	CASSVRGAPDTGELFF
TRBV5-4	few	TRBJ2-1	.	TGTGCCAGCAGCTTGTTCGGTACCCGCACCCTCTACAATGAGCAGTTCTTC	CASSLFGTRTLYNEQFF
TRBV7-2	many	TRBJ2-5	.	TGTGCCAGCAGGGGGGGGCGAAACCGAGAGACCCAGTACTTC	CASRGGRNRETQYF
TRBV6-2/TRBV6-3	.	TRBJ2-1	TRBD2	TGTGCCAGCAGAAGGCCAGTTGGGAGCGGGAGTGCTGAGCAGTTCTTC	CASRRPVGSGSAEQFF
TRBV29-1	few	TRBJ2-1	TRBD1	TGCAGCGGAACAGGGGGGCATGAGCAGTTCTTC	CSGTGGHEQFF
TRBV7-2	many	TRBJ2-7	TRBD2	TGTGCCAGCAGCATTAGAGCGGGGGGCCTATACGAGCAGTACTTC	CASSIRAGGLYEQYF
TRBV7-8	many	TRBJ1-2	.	TGTGCCAGCAGCTTAACCAGGGTCCCAGCTAACTATGGCTACACCTTC	CASSLTRVPANYGYTF
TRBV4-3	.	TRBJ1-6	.	TGCGCCAGCAGCCAAGAACACTATAATTCACCCCTCCACTTT	CASSQEHYNSPLHF
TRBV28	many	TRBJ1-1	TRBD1	TGTGCCAGCAACCCAGACAGGGCCCGAGCTTTCTTT	CASNPDRARAFF
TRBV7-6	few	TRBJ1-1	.	TGTGCCAGCATGGACAGCACTGAAGCTTTCTTT	CASMDSTEAFF
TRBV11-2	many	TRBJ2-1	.	TGTGCCAGCAGCCTCCGTGTTGAGCAGGGCGGTAGAGACAATGAGCAGTTCTTC	CASSLRVEQGGRDNEQFF
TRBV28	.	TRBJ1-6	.	TGTGCCAGCAGACGGCCCAGGGGTGATAATTCACCCCTCCACTTT	CASRRPRGDNSPLHF
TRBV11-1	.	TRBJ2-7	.	TGTGCCAGCAGCTTAGCGCCGACAGGCGCGACCTACGAGCAGTACTTC	CASSLAPTGATYEQYF
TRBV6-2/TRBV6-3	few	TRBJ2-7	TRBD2	TGTGCCAGCAGTTACATGCCGGGAGGGCCCTACGAGCAGTACTTC	CASSYMPGGPYEQYF
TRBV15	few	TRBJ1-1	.	TGTGCCACCAGCAGAGAGGACGGTGAAGCTTTCTTT	CATSREDGEAFF
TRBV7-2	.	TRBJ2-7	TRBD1	TGTGCCAGCGGCCGCCGGGACAGAGCCTACGAGCAGTACTTC	CASGRRDRAYEQYF
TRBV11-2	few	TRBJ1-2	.	TGTGCCAGCAGCACCCGGACAGAAGCGGCCTATGGCTACACCTTC	CASSTRTEAAYGYTF
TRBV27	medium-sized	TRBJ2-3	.	TGTGCCAGCCTTGGGGGGCCAGATACGCAGTATTTT	CASLGGPDTQYF
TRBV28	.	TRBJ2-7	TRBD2	TGTGCCAGCAGTACCCCGGGCTCACTAGCGGGGGGCTACTACGAGCAGTACTTC	CASSTPGSLAGGYYEQYF
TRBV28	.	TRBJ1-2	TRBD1	TGTGCCAGCAGACCTGCCGGGACAGGGGCAGCAGCGGGAGGCTACACCTTC	CASRPAGTGAAAGGYTF